This TCR beta chain came from a study of response to subunit inactivated influenza vaccine. V gave up 6 bases and J gave up 4 bases; unmatched junction bases: 9. The CDR3 totals 16 residues. In germline, CDR1 is SQVTM, CDR2 ANQGSEA. Concerning this clonotype: Its matching antigen is unknown.

Notes on the study in general: Authors suggested each seasonal flu vaccination may recruit only limited numbers of new T cells.

TCRdb ran MiXCR on the RT-PCR reads and lists one entry per CDR3 protein. The sample yields a few hundred thousand distinct CDR3 sequences, about 10% seen once. The chain is built from TRBV29-1 and TRBJ2-5; TRBD2 matches at 15 bases. The receptor was derived from a man in his fifties or sixties who received an inactivated influenza vaccine. The source was PBMCs from blood, collected roughly 47 days after vaccination. The CDR3 bases are TGCAGCGTGACAAAAATGGGACTAGCGGGAGGAGAGACCCAGTACTTC. This sequence encodes CSVTKMGLAGGETQYF.